The 10 T cell receptor beta chains below all came from one sample that was sequenced in a study of identical twins' blood T cells. TCRdb ran MiXCR on the 5' RACE reads and lists one entry per CDR3 protein. The data show 350,000 to 400,000 distinct CDR3 sequences, about 28% seen once. Sequenced: PBMCs. These receptor sequences come from a woman aged 18-49 years in good health.

This clonotype was seen a handful of times. The chain employs TRBV18 and TRBJ1-1, with 7 bases lining up with TRBD1. The germline gives CDR1 KGHSH, CDR2 LQKENI. V lost 5 bases, J lost 0 bases, and 6 bases stayed unmatched. The length of the CDR3 is 15 residues. The CDR3 protein is CASSASGQLNTEAFF. The CDR3 region has the DNA TGTGCCAGCTCAGCTTCGGGACAGCTGAACACTGAAGCTTTCTTT.

This clonotype was detected only a few times. The V and J genes are TRBV29-1 and TRBJ1-1, with unresolved D. Germline CDR1 SQVTM, CDR2 ANQGSEA. The V end lost 2 bases, the J end lost 0 bases, and 22 bases lay between the germline ends. The CDR3 is 18 amino acids. CDR3: CSVEYSRGERRVNTEAFF. Here the CDR3 DNA reads TGCAGCGTTGAATATTCGCGTGGGGAGCGGAGGGTGAACACTGAAGCTTTCTTT.

This clonotype was found a few times. The V gene is TRBV29-1, the J gene TRBJ1-1; D may be TRBD1 (5 bases). The CDR3 sequence is 14 residues long. Germline V lookup: CDR1 SQVTM, CDR2 ANQGSEA. With 4 bases removed from V and 0 bases from J, the gap between germline ends came to 12 bases. The CDR3 spells CSVGPGRVNTEAFF. The DNA for the CDR3 is TGCAGCGTTGGACCGGGGCGGGTGAACACTGAAGCTTTCTTT.

This clonotype was counted only a few times. CDR3 nucleotides: TGCAGTGCTAGAGATCCGGGGGGGATATCCACTGAAGCTTTCTTT. This translates into CSARDPGGISTEAFF. This chain connects TRBV20-1 to TRBJ1-1, with D possibly being TRBD1 (5 bases). V was pared by 0 bases and J by 4 bases, with 15 bases between. Germline V gene sequence: CDR1 DFQATT, CDR2 SNEGSKA (reference sequence). The CDR3 spans 15 residues.

The genes are TRBV11-3 and TRBJ2-4, with D possibly TRBD1 on 6 matching bases. The germline gives CDR1 SGHNT, CDR2 YENEEA. Trimming took off 8 bases at V and 5 bases at J, with 13 bases between the two ends. The CDR3 is made up of 13 amino acids. This CDR3 reads CASVLRTENIQYF. The CDR3, as DNA: TGTGCCAGCGTCCTTCGGACAGAAAACATTCAGTACTTC.

This clonotype was seen many times. The DNA of the CDR3 is TGTGCCTGGAGTTCAAGGACAGGGGAGTTGGCTGAAGCTTTCTTT. Its protein product is CAWSSRTGELAEAFF. The chain combines TRBV30 with TRBJ1-1, with 9 bases matching TRBD1. The CDR3 consists of 15 residues. CDR1 and CDR2 (germline): GTSNPN, SVGIG (reference sequence). The V and J ends lost 2 bases and 6 bases, in that order; junction bases with no gene match: 10.

The rearrangement uses TRBV14 and TRBJ1-1; TRBD1 matches 8 bases. Germline V lookup: CDR1 SGHDN, CDR2 FVKESK. V shed 6 bases and J 10 bases; nucleotides not matched to a gene: 10. The CDR3 has 13 residues. In DNA form, the CDR3 reads TGTGCCAGCAGTTTGCAGGGGGCCTTACGAGCTTTCTTT. Encoded protein: CASSLQGALRAFF.

This clonotype came up a few times. The CDR3 sequence is CAISDRGLYCYTF. The CDR3, as DNA: TGTGCCATCAGTGACAGGGGACTATATTGCTACACCTTC. The chain recombines TRBV10-3 with TRBJ1-2, with D possibly matching TRBD1 (6 bases). Germline-derived CDR1 and CDR2 are ENHRY and SYGVKD. The V and J ends lost 3 bases and 9 bases respectively, with 14 bases between them. This CDR3 spans 13 amino acids.

V gene TRBV12-3 or TRBV12-4 combines with J gene TRBJ1-5, with D maybe TRBD1 (5 bases). V lost 2 bases and J lost 6, with 8 bases in between. CDR3 length: 13 amino acids. The CDR3 DNA reads TGTGCCAGCAGTTTACCGGGGGTTCAGCCCCAGCATTTT. Protein product: CASSLPGVQPQHF.

V gene TRBV29-1 combines with J gene TRBJ2-1; D is perhaps TRBD2 (5 bases). The V end was cut by 5 bases, the J end by 10 bases, with 12 bases between. In germline, CDR1 is SQVTM, CDR2 ANQGSEA. The CDR3 length is 11 residues. CDR3 sequence reads: CSVKAGWEQFF. The CDR3 bases are TGCAGCGTTAAGGCGGGTTGGGAGCAGTTCTTC.